One and the same sample provided the 29 T cell receptor beta chains below, sequenced in a study of vaccination and CD4 T cells after COVID-19. Treatment defined: approximately nine-day PBMC culture with coronavirus spike peptide pools or control peptides (ViraFEST assay). Their antigen targets remain unknown. Cultured CD4+ T cell DNA underwent sequencing with the Oncomine TCR Beta short-read assay. One entry per CDR3 protein, called by TCRdb with MiXCR from the PCR reads. The repertoire holds about 9,100 distinct CDR3 sequences, with approximately 61% as singletons. The specimen comprised cultured CD4+ T cells from blood, sampled after SARS-CoV-2 vaccination. All receptors derive from a human donor with COVID-19.

The genes are TRBV30 and TRBJ1-5, with D perhaps TRBD1 (5 bases). The CDR3 runs 13 residues. V was trimmed by 4 bases and J by 5 bases, leaving 12 bases between them. From germline, CDR1 is GTSNPN and CDR2 SVGIG (reference sequence). As DNA, the CDR3 is TGTGCCTGGACTACCGGGGCCCATCAGCCCCAGCATTTT. Translated, it gives CAWTTGAHQPQHF.

DNA of the CDR3: TGTGCCAGCAGCACCCCGACTAGCGGGGGGGTGGAGACCCAGTACTTC. This encodes CASSTPTSGGVETQYF. This sequence joins TRBV11-3 and TRBJ2-5; 14 bases line up with TRBD2. The J segment lost 5 bases and the V segment lost 5 bases, leaving 7 bases of the junction unmatched. The CDR3 covers 16 residues. The germline V gene encodes CDR1 SGHNT and CDR2 YENEEA.

The J gene is TRBJ1-5, the V gene TRBV7-8; 9 bases match TRBD1. This CDR3 has 16 amino acids. V dropped 5 bases and J dropped 4; count of bases not matched to a gene: 9. The germline CDR1 and CDR2 sequences are SGHVS and FQNEAQ. CDR3 in DNA: TGTGCCAGCAGCATGACAGGGGGTGGTGAGAATCAGCCCCAGCATTTT. Encoded protein: CASSMTGGGENQPQHF. Using reference TRBV7-8 and TRBJ1-5 for the parts outside the CDR3, the full variable domain is GAGVSQSPRYKVAKRGQDVALRCDPISGHVSLFWYQQALGQGPEFLTYFQNEAQLDKSGLPSDRFFAERPEGSVSTLKIQRTQQEDSAVYLCASSMTGGGENQPQHFGDGTRLSIL.

The J gene is TRBJ1-5, the V gene TRBV20-1, with 7 bases that match TRBD1. This CDR3 is built from 14 residues. Trimming took 4 bases from V and 3 from J; bases not matched to a gene: 6. The V gene's germline CDR1 is DFQATT and CDR2 SNEGSKA (reference sequence). The CDR3 DNA reads as TGCAGTGCTATAGGGACAGCAATCAATCAGCCCCAGCATTTT. Its translation is CSAIGTAINQPQHF.

CDR3 protein: CASRKYRGLAYEQYF. The CDR3 DNA is TGTGCCAGCAGGAAATACAGGGGGCTCGCCTACGAGCAGTACTTC. The V gene is TRBV11-2, the J gene TRBJ2-7; 9 positions agree with TRBD1. V lost 6 bases, J lost 2 bases, and 8 bases stayed unmatched. The CDR3 totals 15 residues. Germline V gives CDR1 SGHAT, CDR2 FQNNGV. Combining the CDR3 with reference TRBV11-2 and TRBJ2-7 gives the whole variable domain EAGVAQSPRYKIIEKRQSVAFWCNPISGHATLYWYQQILGQGPKLLIQFQNNGVVDDSQLPKDRFSAERLKGVDSTLKIQPAKLEDSAVYLCASRKYRGLAYEQYFGPGTRLTVT.

Sample share makes this clonotype large. The chain has TRBV5-1 and TRBJ1-5; D is undetermined. Trimming stripped 0 bases from V and 6 bases from J, with 13 bases between. The germline V gene has CDR1 SGHRS and CDR2 YFSETQ. The CDR3 runs 15 residues. The CDR3 DNA follows: TGCGCCAGCAGCTTGGGGGTTCAGGTCGGTCAGCCCCAGCATTTT. It translates to CASSLGVQVGQPQHF.

CDR3 in DNA: TGTGCCAGCAGTTCGGGGAACACTGAAGCTTTCTTT. Amino acids: CASSSGNTEAFF. The V gene is TRBV28, the J gene TRBJ1-1; D unclear. Trimming took off 4 bases at V and 1 base at J, with 4 bases between the two ends. CDR3 length: 12 amino acids. Germline V lookup: CDR1 MDHEN, CDR2 SYDVKM. The full variable domain, rest sourced from reference TRBV28 and TRBJ1-1, is DVKVTQSSRYLVKRTGEKVFLECVQDMDHENMFWYRQDPGLGLRLIYFSYDVKMKEKGDIPEGYSVSREKKERFSLILESASTNQTSMYLCASSSGNTEAFFGQGTRLTVV.

The gene calls are TRBV20-1 and TRBJ2-3, with 11 bases fitting TRBD2. There are 13 residues in the CDR3. Germline CDR1 DFQATT, CDR2 SNEGSKA (reference sequence). Trimming cost V 5 bases and J 5 bases; bases outside gene matches: 3. The CDR3 is CSAHGTSGDTQYF. Written as DNA, the CDR3 is TGCAGTGCTCACGGGACTAGCGGAGATACGCAGTATTTT.

The V call is TRBV30, the J call TRBJ1-5; D is unresolved. Germline V CDR1 and CDR2: GTSNPN, SVGIG (reference sequence). The CDR3 totals 13 residues. Trimming cost V 2 bases and J 5 bases, with 10 bases left between them. The CDR3 is CAWSNGLDQPQHF. CDR3 sequence (DNA): TGTGCCTGGAGTAACGGATTGGATCAGCCCCAGCATTTT.

The rearrangement links TRBV20-1 to TRBJ1-3, with 9 positions matching TRBD1. CDR1 DFQATT and CDR2 SNEGSKA come from the germline V gene (reference sequence). CDR3 length: 19 amino acids. With V trimmed by 0 bases and J by 0 bases, 12 bases remained unmatched. The CDR3 protein is CSARDPNTGGLSSGNTIYF. The CDR3 coding sequence is TGCAGTGCTAGAGATCCTAACACAGGGGGCTTATCCTCTGGAAACACCATATATTTT.

The chain has TRBV27 and TRBJ1-6; tentative D call: TRBD1 (6 bases). CDR3 size: 16 residues. Germline V gene lookup returns CDR1 MNHEY and CDR2 SMNVEV (reference sequence). Trimming stripped 2 bases from V and 14 bases from J, with 22 bases between. In DNA form, the CDR3 reads TGTGCCAGCAGTTTAAGAACAGGGCCCAACCCCCGGGCCCTCCACTTT. Translation gives CASSLRTGPNPRALHF.

This clonotype occurred a few times. The chain has TRBV24-1 and TRBJ1-5; 11 positions match TRBD1. V dropped 4 bases and J dropped 7; count of bases not matched to a gene: 11. The CDR3 is made up of 17 amino acids. Germline loops: CDR1 KGHDR, CDR2 SFDVKD. CDR3 amino acids: CATSDRRDRGFEQPQHF. In DNA form, the CDR3 reads TGTGCCACCAGTGACCGGCGGGACAGGGGGTTCGAGCAGCCCCAGCATTTT.

This chain links TRBV20-1 with TRBJ1-2; tentative D call: TRBD1 (5 bases). The V and J ends lost 8 bases and 6 bases respectively, with 22 bases between them. This CDR3 spans 14 amino acids. Germline V gene data show CDR1 as DFQATT and CDR2 as SNEGSKA (reference sequence). In nucleotides, the CDR3 is TGCAGTACAAAAGGGGCACAGAGGTTGGATGGCTACACCTTC. Protein product: CSTKGAQRLDGYTF.

The CDR3 DNA is TGTGCCAGCAGCTTCGGTGCAGGCCCTGAAGCTTTCTTT. Amino acid sequence: CASSFGAGPEAFF. The chain couples TRBV5-6 to TRBJ1-1, with D unclear. The CDR3 covers 13 residues. Germline V lookup: CDR1 SGHDT, CDR2 YYEEEE. V was cut by 2 bases and J by 6 bases, with 11 bases left in between.

The V call is TRBV5-4, the J call TRBJ2-7; D is possibly TRBD1 (6 bases). CDR1 and CDR2 from the germline V gene are SGHNT and YYREEE (reference sequence). The CDR3 has 15 residues. Trimming removed 6 bases from V and 4 bases from J, with 20 bases in between. The CDR3 region has the DNA TGTGCCAGCACCCCAGGGGTCGGGTCGGTGTACGAGCAGTACTTC. It is translated as CASTPGVGSVYEQYF.

The table lists this clonotype with a few counts. CDR3 sequence: CSVSSGQPTTEAFF. CDR3 coding DNA: TGCAGTGTCTCATCGGGACAGCCGACCACTGAAGCTTTCTTT. This chain connects TRBV20-1 to TRBJ1-1; 7 bases agree with TRBD1. The CDR3 length is 14 residues. The germline gives CDR1 DFQATT, CDR2 SNEGSKA (reference sequence). Trimming cost V 7 bases and J 4 bases; bases outside gene matches: 12.

This clonotype has only a few counts. This chain links TRBV7-2 with TRBJ1-2, with 7 bases fitting TRBD1. V lost 6 bases and J lost 0; bases outside the gene matches: 7. Germline CDR1 and CDR2: SGHTA and FQGNSA. The CDR3 loop spans 15 amino acids. The DNA for the CDR3 is TGTGCCAGCAGAATCCCCGGACAGGCTAACTATGGCTACACCTTC. Protein sequence: CASRIPGQANYGYTF.

The V and J genes are TRBV19 and TRBJ1-6, with D hard to call. V was trimmed by 3 bases and J by 6 bases, leaving 9 bases between them. This CDR3 comprises 14 residues. Germline V CDR1 and CDR2: LNHDA, SQIVND (reference sequence). CDR3 nucleotide sequence: TGTGCCAGTAGTATGGGGAACGGTAATTCACCCCTCCACTTT. It encodes CASSMGNGNSPLHF.

V and J are TRBV27 and TRBJ2-7; 9 nucleotides align to TRBD1. The CDR3 is 15 amino acids. With V trimmed by 5 bases and J by 6 bases, 11 bases remained unmatched. Germline CDR1 MNHEY, CDR2 SMNVEV (reference sequence). The CDR3 DNA is TGTGCCAGCAGTCAGGGGGACAGGGTAGTTGCCGAGCAGTACTTC. This translates into CASSQGDRVVAEQYF.

CDR3 amino acids: CASSLQESGPKGTQYF. In nucleotides, the CDR3 is TGCGCCAGCAGTCTTCAGGAGAGTGGGCCTAAGGGGACCCAGTACTTC. This chain uses TRBV5-1 with TRBJ2-5; D call uncertain. V shed 5 bases and J shed 7 bases, with 24 bases lying between them. The CDR3 has 16 amino acids. The germline CDR1 and CDR2 sequences are SGHRS and YFSETQ.

The chain uses TRBV12-3 or TRBV12-4 and TRBJ2-1; 12 nucleotides line up with TRBD2. Trimming removed 6 bases from V and 7 bases from J; junction bases left unmatched: 7. The length of the CDR3 is 15 residues. The CDR3 coding sequence is TGTGCCAGCAGCCTACTAGCGGGGGGTCGAAATGAGCAGTTCTTC. This gives the protein CASSLLAGGRNEQFF.

The genes are TRBV6-2 or TRBV6-3 and TRBJ2-7; 8 nucleotides line up with TRBD1. CDR3 length: 14 amino acids. Trimming removed 5 bases from V and 3 bases from J; junction bases left unmatched: 6. Germline values: CDR1 MNHEY, CDR2 SVGEGT. The CDR3 nucleotides read TGTGCCAGCAGTGCCTACAGGGGGGTCTACGAGCAGTACTTC. Translation gives CASSAYRGVYEQYF.

This rearrangement joins TRBV20-1 to TRBJ2-7; no firm D call. CDR1 is DFQATT, CDR2 SNEGSKA, per germline (reference sequence). With 2 bases removed from V and 5 bases from J, the gap between germline ends came to 22 bases. The CDR3 is 16 amino acids. The CDR3 loop is CSARTQSILVFHEQYF. The DNA of the CDR3 is TGCAGTGCTAGAACCCAATCGATCTTGGTTTTTCACGAGCAGTACTTC.

The chain uses TRBV6-1 and TRBJ2-1; D call uncertain. The germline V and J ends were trimmed by 2 bases and 7 bases, with 9 bases remaining between them. CDR1 is MNHNS, CDR2 SASEGT, per germline. CDR3 size: 13 residues. The CDR3, as DNA: TGTGCCAGCAGTGAATCTTTAGGGAATGAGCAGTTCTTC. It translates to CASSESLGNEQFF.

This clonotype has just a few counts. The V gene is TRBV7-9, the J gene TRBJ2-3, with D unresolved. With 2 bases removed from V and 0 bases from J, the gap between germline ends came to 18 bases. The CDR3 totals 18 residues. The germline gives CDR1 SEHNR, CDR2 FQNEAQ (reference sequence). CDR3 in amino acids: CASSLTSRSGASTDTQYF. The CDR3 DNA reads as TGTGCCAGCAGCTTAACATCTCGGTCAGGTGCGAGCACAGATACGCAGTATTTT.

This chain joins TRBV11-3 and TRBJ1-2, with D maybe TRBD1 (5 bases). Germline V gene sequence: CDR1 SGHNT, CDR2 YENEEA. V was trimmed by 5 bases and J by 5 bases, leaving 12 bases between them. The CDR3 totals 13 residues. The CDR3 bases are TGTGCCAGCAGCCAAGGTGGGGCATATGGCTACACCTTC. Its translation is CASSQGGAYGYTF. Complete variable domain (other parts from reference TRBV11-3 and TRBJ1-2): EAGVVQSPRYKIIEKKQPVAFWCNPISGHNTLYWYLQNLGQGPELLIRYENEEAVDDSQLPKDRFSAERLKGVDSTLKIQPAELGDSAVYLCASSQGGAYGYTFGSGTRLTVV.

This sequence joins TRBV7-6 and TRBJ2-3; D not resolved. V lost 0 bases, J lost 0 bases, and 7 bases lay in between. Germline CDR1 reads SGHVS; CDR2 reads FNYEAQ. The CDR3 consists of 15 residues. DNA for the CDR3: TGTGCCAGCAGCTTAGCGCCCACTAGCACAGATACGCAGTATTTT. Translation: CASSLAPTSTDTQYF.

This clonotype was seen more than once but under ten times. The chain links TRBV6-1 to TRBJ1-5, with TRBD1 as a possible D gene (5 bases). The V end was cut by 6 bases, the J end by 2 bases, with 11 bases between. CDR3 length equals 14 residues. The germline CDR1 and CDR2 sequences are MNHNS and SASEGT. The CDR3 DNA reads as TGTGCCAGCAGCGCGCAGGGCGGCAATCAGCCCCAGCATTTT. Translated: CASSAQGGNQPQHF.

The chain joins TRBV6-5 to TRBJ1-5, with TRBD1 matching over 9 bases. This CDR3 region has 15 residues. Germline loops: CDR1 MNHEY, CDR2 SVGAGI. V trimming: 4 bases; J trimming: 7 bases; junction bases outside the gene matches: 8. The CDR3 DNA sequence: TGTGCCAGCAGTTGGGACAGGGCCGGAGGGCAGCCCCAGCATTTT. It is translated as CASSWDRAGGQPQHF.